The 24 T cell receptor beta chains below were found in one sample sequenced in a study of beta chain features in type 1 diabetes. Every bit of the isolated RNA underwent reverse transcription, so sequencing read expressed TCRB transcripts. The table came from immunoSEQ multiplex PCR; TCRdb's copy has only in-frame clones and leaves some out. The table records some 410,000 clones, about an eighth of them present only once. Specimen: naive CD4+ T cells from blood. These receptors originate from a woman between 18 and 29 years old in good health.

As DNA, the CDR3 is TGTGCCAGCAGTGAAGGGAGAACAGCGTTAAGAGCTTTCTTT. Protein sequence: CASSEGRTALRAFF. The chain couples TRBV2 to TRBJ1-1; D remains unclear. Trimming left V 1 base short and J 10 bases short, with 16 bases between. Germline V lookup: CDR1 SNHLY, CDR2 FYNNEI. The CDR3 totals 14 residues.

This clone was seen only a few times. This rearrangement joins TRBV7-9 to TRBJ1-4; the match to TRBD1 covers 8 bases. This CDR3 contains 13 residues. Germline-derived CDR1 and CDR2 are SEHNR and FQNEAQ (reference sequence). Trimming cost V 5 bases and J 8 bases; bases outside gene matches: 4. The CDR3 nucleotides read TGTGCCAGCAGCGTCAGGGGGCGAGAAAAACTGTTTTTT. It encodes CASSVRGREKLFF.

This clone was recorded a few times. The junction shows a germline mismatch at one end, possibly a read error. CDR3 bases: TGCAGCGTTGAAGATACAGGGTCAGCTAAGTATGGCTACACCTTC. It encodes CSVEDTGSAKYGYTF. The V and J genes are TRBV29-1 and TRBJ1-2; D is possibly TRBD1 (6 bases). The germline V gene has CDR1 SQVTM and CDR2 ANQGSEA. The CDR3 runs 15 residues.

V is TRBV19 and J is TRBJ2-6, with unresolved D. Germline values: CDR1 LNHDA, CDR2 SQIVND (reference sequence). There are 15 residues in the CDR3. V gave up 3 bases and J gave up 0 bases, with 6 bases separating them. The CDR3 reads CASSIPGSGANVLTF. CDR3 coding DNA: TGTGCCAGTAGTATTCCGGGCTCTGGGGCCAACGTCCTGACTTTC.

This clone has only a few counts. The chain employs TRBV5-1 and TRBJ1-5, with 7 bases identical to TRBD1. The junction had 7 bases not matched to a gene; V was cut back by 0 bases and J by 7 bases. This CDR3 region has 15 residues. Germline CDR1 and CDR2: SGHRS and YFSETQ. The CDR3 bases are TGCGCCAGCAGCTTGGAGGGGGCGCGGGGACAGCCCCAGCATTTT. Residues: CASSLEGARGQPQHF.

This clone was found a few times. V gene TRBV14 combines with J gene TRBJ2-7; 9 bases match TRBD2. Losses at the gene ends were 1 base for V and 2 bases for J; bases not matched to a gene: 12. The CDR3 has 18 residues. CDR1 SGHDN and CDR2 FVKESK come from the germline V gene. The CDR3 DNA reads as TGTGCCAGCAGCCAAGGTCTAGCGGGACCCTTTTTCCCCTACGAGCAGTACTTC. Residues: CASSQGLAGPFFPYEQYF.

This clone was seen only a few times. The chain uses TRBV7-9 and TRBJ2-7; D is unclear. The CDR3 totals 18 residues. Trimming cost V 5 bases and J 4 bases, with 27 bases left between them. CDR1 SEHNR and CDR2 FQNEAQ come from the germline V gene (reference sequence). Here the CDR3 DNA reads TGTGCCAGCAGCAAAAAGCCCAGTGAAGGTCCAGAAATTTACGAGCAGTACTTC. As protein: CASSKKPSEGPEIYEQYF.

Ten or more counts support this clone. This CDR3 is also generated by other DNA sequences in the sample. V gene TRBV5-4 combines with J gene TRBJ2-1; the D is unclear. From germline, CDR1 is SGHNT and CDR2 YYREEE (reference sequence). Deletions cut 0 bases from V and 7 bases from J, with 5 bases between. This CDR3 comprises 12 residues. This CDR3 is CASSLDRNEQFF. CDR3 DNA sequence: TGTGCCAGCAGCTTGGATCGGAATGAGCAGTTCTTC. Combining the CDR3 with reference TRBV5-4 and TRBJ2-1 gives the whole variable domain ETGVTQSPTHLIKTRGQQVTLRCSSQSGHNTVSWYQQALGQGPQFIFQYYREEENGRGNFPPRFSGLQFPNYSSELNVNALELDDSALYLCASSLDRNEQFFGPGTRLTVL.

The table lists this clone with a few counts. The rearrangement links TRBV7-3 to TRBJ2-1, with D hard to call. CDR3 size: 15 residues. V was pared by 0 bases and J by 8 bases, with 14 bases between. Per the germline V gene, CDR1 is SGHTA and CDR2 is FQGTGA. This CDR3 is CASSLTADPSDEQFF. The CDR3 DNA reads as TGTGCCAGCAGCTTAACCGCGGACCCTTCGGATGAGCAGTTCTTC.

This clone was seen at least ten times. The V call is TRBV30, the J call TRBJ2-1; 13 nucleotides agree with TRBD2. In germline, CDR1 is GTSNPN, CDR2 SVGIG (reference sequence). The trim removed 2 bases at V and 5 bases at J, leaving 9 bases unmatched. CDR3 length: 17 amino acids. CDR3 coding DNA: TGTGCCTGGAGTATCGGATGGACTAGCGGGAGCCACAATGAGCAGTTCTTC. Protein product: CAWSIGWTSGSHNEQFF. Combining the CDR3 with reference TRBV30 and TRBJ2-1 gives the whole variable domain SQTIHQWPATLVQPVGSPLSLECTVEGTSNPNLYWYRQAAGRGLQLLFYSVGIGQISSEVPQNLSASRPQDRQFILSSKKLLLSDSGFYLCAWSIGWTSGSHNEQFFGPGTRLTVL.

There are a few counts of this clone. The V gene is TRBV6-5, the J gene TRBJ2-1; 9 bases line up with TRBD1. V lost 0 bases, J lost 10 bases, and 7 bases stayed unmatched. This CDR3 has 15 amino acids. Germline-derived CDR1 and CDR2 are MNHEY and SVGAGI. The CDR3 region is CASSYSKQGAGEQFF. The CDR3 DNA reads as TGTGCCAGCAGTTACTCGAAACAGGGGGCAGGGGAGCAGTTCTTC.

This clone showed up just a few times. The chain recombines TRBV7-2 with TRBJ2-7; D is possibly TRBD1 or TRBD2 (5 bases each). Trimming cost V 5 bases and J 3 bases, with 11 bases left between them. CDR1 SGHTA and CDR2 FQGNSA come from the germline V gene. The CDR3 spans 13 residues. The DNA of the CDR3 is TGTGCCAGCAGCCCGGGACCGATCTACGAGCAGTACGTC. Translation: CASSPGPIYEQYV.

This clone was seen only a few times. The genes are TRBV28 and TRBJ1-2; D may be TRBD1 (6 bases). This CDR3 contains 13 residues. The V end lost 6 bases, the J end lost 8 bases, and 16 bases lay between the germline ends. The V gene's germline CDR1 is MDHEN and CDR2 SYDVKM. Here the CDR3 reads CASRPGQPSGYTF. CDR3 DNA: TGTGCCAGCAGGCCCGGACAGCCCTCCGGCTACACCTTC.

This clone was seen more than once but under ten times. CDR3 sequence reads: CASSLGPAGNTDTQYF. In DNA form, the CDR3 reads TGTGCCAGCAGCTTAGGTCCGGCAGGGAACACAGATACGCAGTATTTT. The chain recombines TRBV7-6 with TRBJ2-3, with D tentatively TRBD1 (5 bases). CDR3 length: 16 amino acids. Trimming stripped 1 base from V and 2 bases from J, with 13 bases between. Germline assignment: CDR1 SGHVS and CDR2 FNYEAQ.

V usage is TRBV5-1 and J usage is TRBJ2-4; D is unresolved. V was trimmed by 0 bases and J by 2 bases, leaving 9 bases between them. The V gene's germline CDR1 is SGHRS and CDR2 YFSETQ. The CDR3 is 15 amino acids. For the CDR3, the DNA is TGCGCCAGCAGCTTGGCCGCTTGGTCCAAAAACATTCAGTACTTC. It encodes CASSLAAWSKNIQYF.

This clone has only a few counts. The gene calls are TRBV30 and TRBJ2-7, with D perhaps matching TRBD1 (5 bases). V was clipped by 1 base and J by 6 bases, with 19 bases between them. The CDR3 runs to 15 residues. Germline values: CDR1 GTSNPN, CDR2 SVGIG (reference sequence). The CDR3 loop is CAWSDEATAATEQYF. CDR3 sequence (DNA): TGTGCCTGGAGTGACGAAGCGACAGCCGCCACCGAGCAGTACTTC.

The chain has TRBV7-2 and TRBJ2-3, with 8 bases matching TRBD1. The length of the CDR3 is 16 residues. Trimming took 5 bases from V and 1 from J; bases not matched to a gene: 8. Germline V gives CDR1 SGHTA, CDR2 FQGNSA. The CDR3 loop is CASSLDQGAGTDTQYF. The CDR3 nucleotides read TGTGCCAGCAGCCTTGACCAGGGGGCGGGCACAGATACGCAGTATTTT.

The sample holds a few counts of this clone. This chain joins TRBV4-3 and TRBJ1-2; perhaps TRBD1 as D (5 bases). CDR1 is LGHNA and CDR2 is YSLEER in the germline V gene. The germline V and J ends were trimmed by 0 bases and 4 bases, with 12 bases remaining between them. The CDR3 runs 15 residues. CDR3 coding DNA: TGCGCCAGCAGCCAAGAACTGAGAGGGACCTATGGCTACACCTTC. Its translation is CASSQELRGTYGYTF.

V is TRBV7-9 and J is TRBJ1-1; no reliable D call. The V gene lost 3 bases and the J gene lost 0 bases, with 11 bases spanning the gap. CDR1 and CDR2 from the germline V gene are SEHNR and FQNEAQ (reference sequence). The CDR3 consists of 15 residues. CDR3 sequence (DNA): TGTGCCAGCAGCTTGCGAGGGCAAATGAACACTGAAGCTTTCTTT. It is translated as CASSLRGQMNTEAFF.

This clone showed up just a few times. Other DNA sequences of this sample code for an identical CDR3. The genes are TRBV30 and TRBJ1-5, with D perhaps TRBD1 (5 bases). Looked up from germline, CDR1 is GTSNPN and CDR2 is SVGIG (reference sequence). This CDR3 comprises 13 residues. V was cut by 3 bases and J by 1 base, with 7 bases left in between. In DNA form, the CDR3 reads TGTGCCTGGAGCTGGGGGAGCAATCAGCCCCAGCATTTT. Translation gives CAWSWGSNQPQHF. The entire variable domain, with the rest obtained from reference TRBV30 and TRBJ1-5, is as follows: SQTIHQWPATLVQPVGSPLSLECTVEGTSNPNLYWYRQAAGRGLQLLFYSVGIGQISSEVPQNLSASRPQDRQFILSSKKLLLSDSGFYLCAWSWGSNQPQHFGDGTRLSIL.

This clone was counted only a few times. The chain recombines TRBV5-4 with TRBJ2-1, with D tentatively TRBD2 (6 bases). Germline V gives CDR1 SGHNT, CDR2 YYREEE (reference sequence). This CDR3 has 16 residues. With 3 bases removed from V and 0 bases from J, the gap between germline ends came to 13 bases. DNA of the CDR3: TGTGCCAGCAGCTCGAGGGCGGGGAGCTCCTACAATGAGCAGTTCTTC. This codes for CASSSRAGSSYNEQFF.

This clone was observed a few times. The CDR3 is CASTPERFTDTQYF. The DNA for the CDR3 is TGCGCCAGCACCCCAGAGCGGTTCACAGATACGCAGTATTTT. V usage is TRBV4-3 and J usage is TRBJ2-3; possibly TRBD2 for D (5 bases). V was shortened by 7 bases and J by 2 bases, with 13 bases between the two germline ends. The CDR3 extends over 14 amino acids. CDR1 and CDR2 from the germline V gene are LGHNA and YSLEER.

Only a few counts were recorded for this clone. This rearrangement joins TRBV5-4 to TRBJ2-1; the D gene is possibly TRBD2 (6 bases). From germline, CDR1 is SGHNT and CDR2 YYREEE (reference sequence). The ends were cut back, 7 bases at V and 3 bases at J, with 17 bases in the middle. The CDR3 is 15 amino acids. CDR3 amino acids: CASQTRAGGYNEQFF. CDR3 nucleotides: TGTGCCAGCCAAACCCGGGCCGGGGGCTACAATGAGCAGTTCTTC.

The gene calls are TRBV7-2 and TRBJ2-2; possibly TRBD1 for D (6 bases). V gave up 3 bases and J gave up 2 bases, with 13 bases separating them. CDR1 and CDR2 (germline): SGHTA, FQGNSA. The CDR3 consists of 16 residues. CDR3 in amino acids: CASSFGTGQNTGELFF. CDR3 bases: TGTGCCAGCAGCTTTGGAACGGGACAAAACACCGGGGAGCTGTTTTTT.